This T cell receptor beta chain was recovered during a study of long-term antiretroviral therapy in people with HIV. Per germline, CDR1 LNHDA and CDR2 SQIVND (reference sequence). Losses at the gene ends were 3 bases for V and 0 bases for J; bases not matched to a gene: 9. The length of the CDR3 is 19 residues. Every participant gave one or more pre-ART and two or more post-ART PBMC samples. The immunoSEQ assay was v3.0, run at survey level. The data were produced by immunoSEQ multiplex PCR, yet TCRdb's version contains in-frame clones alone and is incomplete. The repertoire consists of 20,000 to 25,000 clones, with over 85% occurring once and the leading ten covering roughly 2.4%.

The sample here was unsorted PBMCs, taken just over 4.8 years after starting antiretroviral therapy. The TCR originated in a woman aged 45-60 years with HIV. The V and J genes are TRBV19 and TRBJ2-2; 11 bases are shared with TRBD2. The CDR3 here is CASSITSGSHRPNTGELFF. The CDR3 nucleotides are TGTGCCAGTAGTATCACTAGCGGGAGTCATCGCCCGAACACCGGGGAGCTGTTTTTT.